The 14 T cell receptor beta chains below come from one sample, sequenced in a study of OX40 agonist ivuxolimab in advanced cancers. Sequencing was performed with immunoSEQ multiplex PCR; in TCRdb, only in-frame clones are kept and a portion is missing. Of tens of thousands of clones in the sample, around four fifths were seen once. Specimen: CD4+ or CD8+ T cells sorted from blood, collected in a trial of the OX40 agonist ivuxolimab. The source of these receptors is an adult with an advanced solid tumor such as melanoma, head and neck, liver or kidney cancer.

The chain couples TRBV11-1 to TRBJ1-1; no clear D gene. Trimming shortened V by 6 bases and J by 5 bases, and 10 bases separated the two germline ends. The CDR3 contains 12 residues. Germline values: CDR1 SGHAT, CDR2 FQDESV (reference sequence). The CDR3 sequence is CASSNGVTEAFF. The CDR3 DNA sequence: TGTGCCAGCAGTAATGGGGTGACTGAAGCTTTCTTT.

V and J are TRBV30 and TRBJ1-2; 7 nucleotides agree with TRBD1. The length of the CDR3 is 13 residues. Trimming removed 7 bases from V and 0 bases from J; junction bases left unmatched: 5. CDR1 is GTSNPN, CDR2 SVGIG, per germline (reference sequence). The CDR3 is CASTGETNYGYTF. As DNA, the CDR3 is TGTGCCTCCACAGGGGAGACTAACTATGGCTACACCTTC. Variable domain in full (rest from reference TRBV30 and TRBJ1-2): SQTIHQWPATLVQPVGSPLSLECTVEGTSNPNLYWYRQAAGRGLQLLFYSVGIGQISSEVPQNLSASRPQDRQFILSSKKLLLSDSGFYLCASTGETNYGYTFGSGTRLTVV.

As regards this clone: Other DNA sequences of this sample code for an identical CDR3. The chain links TRBV27 to TRBJ2-2; unclear D gene. The germline V gene encodes CDR1 MNHEY and CDR2 SMNVEV (reference sequence). Trimming shortened V by 2 bases and J by 8 bases, and 6 bases separated the two germline ends. This CDR3 has 12 amino acids. The DNA of the CDR3 is TGTGCCAGCAGTTTAAACGGGGGGGAGCTGTTTTTT. Translated, it gives CASSLNGGELFF.

V and J are TRBV19 and TRBJ2-1; 14 bases align to TRBD2. Germline V lookup: CDR1 LNHDA, CDR2 SQIVND (reference sequence). Trimming removed 5 bases from V and 7 bases from J; junction bases left unmatched: 16. The CDR3 is 19 residues long. CDR3 amino acids: CASSRRLAGGPMDGNEQFF. The CDR3 bases are TGTGCCAGTAGTCGCAGACTAGCGGGAGGGCCGATGGATGGTAATGAGCAGTTCTTC.

The genes are TRBV5-6 and TRBJ1-5; a weak D match, TRBD1 (5 bases). The CDR3 covers 15 residues. V lost 8 bases, J lost 0 bases, and 15 bases lay in between. Germline V gene lookup returns CDR1 SGHDT and CDR2 YYEEEE. The CDR3 reads CASQTGGASNQPQHF. CDR3 nucleotides: TGTGCCAGTCAAACGGGCGGGGCTAGCAATCAGCCCCAGCATTTT.

The chain combines TRBV28 with TRBJ2-3, with D tentatively TRBD1 (6 bases). Trimming removed 3 bases from V and 0 bases from J, with 13 bases in between. Germline V CDR1 and CDR2: MDHEN, SYDVKM. The length of the CDR3 is 16 residues. CDR3 in DNA: TGTGCCAGCAGTTTTGGTCAACAGGGCAGCACAGATACGCAGTATTTT. It codes for CASSFGQQGSTDTQYF.

The J gene is TRBJ2-2, the V gene TRBV27, with D possibly TRBD2 on 6 matching bases. V lost 1 base and J 6 bases, leaving 12 bases between the germline ends. CDR3 length: 15 residues. CDR1 is MNHEY and CDR2 is SMNVEV in the germline V gene (reference sequence). CDR3 amino acids: CASSLWGTPPGELFF. The CDR3 nucleotides read TGTGCCAGCAGTTTATGGGGGACTCCCCCCGGGGAGCTGTTTTTT.

The rearrangement links TRBV19 to TRBJ2-2; 11 nucleotides line up with TRBD2. J lost 4 bases, V lost 1 base, and 8 bases had no gene match. CDR1 and CDR2 from the germline V gene are LNHDA and SQIVND (reference sequence). The CDR3 is 18 amino acids. DNA for the CDR3: TGTGCCAGTAGTATAGGCTCCCTAGCGGGGGGACCCACCGGGGAGCTGTTTTTT. Translating gives CASSIGSLAGGPTGELFF.

The chain is built from TRBV4-1 and TRBJ2-5; D is unclear. The J call is in doubt because the DNA end fits TRBJ2-7 better. This CDR3 contains 15 residues. Per germline, CDR1 MGHRA and CDR2 YSYEKL. The CDR3 region has the DNA TGCGCCAGCAGCCAAGGCCAGGCGGTGGGTTACGAGCAGTACTTC. Amino acids: CASSQGQAVGYEQYF.

CDR3 region: CASSLGVAGGRGEQYF. Here the CDR3 DNA reads TGTGCCAGCAGCTTGGGAGTAGCGGGAGGCCGGGGAGAGCAGTACTTC. J is TRBJ2-7 and V is TRBV5-6, with 10 bases that match TRBD2. J lost 7 bases, V lost 0 bases, and 10 bases had no gene match. The CDR3 totals 16 residues. Germline V CDR1 and CDR2: SGHDT, YYEEEE.

This clone was observed once. The genes are TRBV9 and TRBJ2-3; D not certain. Per germline, CDR1 SGDLS and CDR2 YYNGEE. The CDR3 is 15 residues long. The V end was cut by 0 bases, the J end by 5 bases, with 13 bases between. CDR3 coding DNA: TGTGCCAGCAGCGTAGGCAGTCTTGGTGGAGATACGCAGTATTTT. This sequence encodes CASSVGSLGGDTQYF.

The chain couples TRBV9 to TRBJ2-5; 11 bases fit TRBD2. Germline V lookup: CDR1 SGDLS, CDR2 YYNGEE. J lost 4 bases, V lost 6 bases, and 8 bases had no gene match. The CDR3 totals 15 residues. This CDR3 reads CASTTSGSSVETQYF. Written as DNA, the CDR3 is TGTGCCAGCACAACTAGCGGGAGTTCAGTAGAGACCCAGTACTTC.

This sequence joins TRBV27 and TRBJ2-7; 11 bases align to TRBD2. This CDR3 has 13 residues. The germline gives CDR1 MNHEY, CDR2 SMNVEV (reference sequence). The V gene end was trimmed by 4 bases and the J gene end by 7 bases; junction bases not matched to a gene: 3. CDR3 coding DNA: TGTGCCAGCAGTTCTACTAGCGGGGGTGAGCAGTACTTC. It codes for CASSSTSGGEQYF.

The V gene is TRBV19, the J gene TRBJ2-7; 8 positions agree with TRBD2. The CDR3 loop spans 16 amino acids. CDR1 and CDR2 (germline): LNHDA, SQIVND (reference sequence). The V and J ends lost 0 bases and 0 bases, in that order; junction bases with no gene match: 4. CDR3 sequence reads: CASSIDGTRSSYEQYF. As DNA, the CDR3 is TGTGCCAGTAGTATAGACGGGACTAGGAGCTCCTACGAGCAGTACTTC.